This TCR beta chain was documented in a study of T cell responses to AZD1222 COVID-19 vaccine. Study-level points and caveats: An increase in Spike-specific TCR breadth and depth was observed after two AZD1222 doses. The sample set comprised mostly white British donors with more females, and clonal diversity was possibly underestimated.

Sequencing used immunoSEQ multiplex PCR; TCRdb keeps in-frame clones, though not all of them. The repertoire has about 150,000 clones, over 75% of them found once; the top ten carry less than 3%. As concerns this clone: Its matching antigen is unknown.

V lost 3 bases and J lost 10, with 9 bases in between. The length of the CDR3 is 11 residues. The sample was peripheral blood, taken on day 0 of AZD1222 vaccination. The TCR sequence derives from an adult in good health. The rearrangement uses TRBV12-3 or TRBV12-4 and TRBJ1-2, with D maybe TRBD1 (6 bases). The DNA for the CDR3 is TGTGCCAGCAGTTTTGGGGGGCCCTACACCTTC. Translating it yields CASSFGGPYTF.